This is a list of T cell receptor beta chains from one sample in a study of Graves' ophthalmopathy and Graves' hyperthyroidism. A single record per CDR3 protein comes from TCRdb applying MiXCR to the multiplex PCR reads. Found here are hundreds of thousands of distinct CDR3 sequences, about two fifths of them singletons; the top ten hold 3.3%. The material sequenced was peripheral blood. The receptors stem from an adult man with Graves' ophthalmopathy. The CDR3 runs from the conserved cysteine through the conserved F or W. A D gene is named only where the DNA matches it firmly. Part of the rows lack a size; the others show once, few, many or a class for expanded clones.

>TRBD1|.|TRBJ1-5|TRBV12-3/TRBV12-4
TGTGCCAGCAGTTTAGAGTCAGGGGGCCATCAGCCCCAGCATTTT
CASSLESGGHQPQHF
>TRBD1|.|TRBJ2-5|TRBV2
TGTGCCACCCCCGGGACAGGGCTAGAGACCCAGTACTTC
CATPGTGLETQYF
>TRBD2|many|TRBJ2-7|TRBV7-9
TGTGCCAGCCGGGGGGGCTCCGAGCAGTACTTC
CASRGGSEQYF
>.|many|TRBJ2-7|TRBV7-2
TGTGCCAGCAGCCCCGGGGCGGACGAGCAGTACTTC
CASSPGADEQYF
>.|.|TRBJ1-2|TRBV28
TGTGCCAGCAGTATCCAGGTGTCTATTGGGGGCTACACCTTC
CASSIQVSIGGYTF
>TRBD1|.|TRBJ1-4|TRBV7-9
TGTGCCAGCAGCATGGGGACAGCAACTAATGAAAAACTGTTTTTT
CASSMGTATNEKLFF
>.|many|TRBJ1-2|TRBV10-3
TGTGCCATCAGTGAGTCGGTGGTTGACTATGGCTACACCTTC
CAISESVVDYGYTF
>.|.|TRBJ2-7|TRBV10-2
TGCGCCAGCAGCCAAGCGAGCCATCCCTCGGGCTCCTACGAGCAGTACTTC
CASSQASHPSGSYEQYF
>.|many|TRBJ2-5|TRBV6-5
TGTGCCAGCAGTCCCGGACAGACACAAGAGACCCAGTACTTC
CASSPGQTQETQYF
>.|.|TRBJ1-2|TRBV12-3/TRBV12-4
TGTGCCAGCAGTTTGGGGAAGGTCTATGGCTACACCTTC
CASSLGKVYGYTF
>TRBD2|.|TRBJ2-5|TRBV20-1
TGCAGTGCTAGAGATACCGGGACTAGCGGGGGCACCGGGTGGGAGACCCAGTACTTC
CSARDTGTSGGTGWETQYF
>TRBD1|many|TRBJ1-6|TRBV12-3/TRBV12-4
TGTGCCAGCAGCTTCGGACAGGGGGCGGTGAAATCACCCCTCCACTTT
CASSFGQGAVKSPLHF
>TRBD2|few|TRBJ2-5|TRBV12-3/TRBV12-4
TGTGCCAGCAGTTTAGGCCTGCGGGGGGGCTCCCAAGAGACCCAGTACTTC
CASSLGLRGGSQETQYF
>TRBD1|.|TRBJ2-2|TRBV20-1
TGCAGTGCTATCGGGGACAGGGGTACCGGGGAGCTGTTTTTT
CSAIGDRGTGELFF
>.|many|TRBJ1-2|TRBV5-8
TGTGCCAGCCTTGTATTTCCGGGACCTTATGGCTACACCTTC
CASLVFPGPYGYTF
>.|many|TRBJ1-4|TRBV7-9
TGTGCCAGCAGCTTGATGGGCGTAGGACTGTTTTTT
CASSLMGVGLFF
>.|many|TRBJ2-7|TRBV5-1
TGCGCCAGCGGACTTAGGGACGGTACCTACGAGCAGTACTTC
CASGLRDGTYEQYF
>.|.|TRBJ2-7|TRBV2
TGTGCCAGCTCATGGGACGGATACTACGAGCAGTACTTC
CASSWDGYYEQYF
>.|many|TRBJ1-4|TRBV2
TGTGCCAGCTCGGGTCCCGATCGTGAAAAACTGTTTTTT
CASSGPDREKLFF
>.|few|TRBJ1-2|TRBV6-5
TGTGCCAGGGAAACAGGGAAGGAGTCGGGTCTGGGCTACACCTTC
CARETGKESGLGYTF
>TRBD2|.|TRBJ2-5|TRBV20-1
TGCAGTGCCACTTTCCATGGGGGGGAAGAGACCCAGTACTTC
CSATFHGGEETQYF
>TRBD2|many|TRBJ2-2|TRBV10-3
TGTGCCATCAGTGAAAGGGGACTAACCACCGGGGAGCTGTTTTTT
CAISERGLTTGELFF
>TRBD1|.|TRBJ2-5|TRBV25-1
TGTGCCAGCAGTGACACCGGGACAGGGAGTTGGGAGACCCAGTACTTC
CASSDTGTGSWETQYF
>.|.|TRBJ1-1|TRBV30
TGTGCCTGGAGTGTATTCCGCTACACTGAAGCTTTCTTT
CAWSVFRYTEAFF
>.|many|TRBJ1-3|TRBV25-1
TGTGCCAGCAGTGAATTGACCGCTTACTCTGGAAACACCATATATTTT
CASSELTAYSGNTIYF
>TRBD1|many|TRBJ2-5|TRBV7-2
TGTGCCAGCAGCTTAGGGGACAGGGTGGCCCAGTACTTC
CASSLGDRVAQYF
>.|few|TRBJ2-5|TRBV10-3
TGTGCCAGCAGCGGAGGATCCCTCCAAGAGACCCAGTACTTC
CASSGGSLQETQYF
>.|.|TRBJ1-4|TRBV25-1
TGTGCCAGTAGTGGGGTCAATAAAAAACTGTTTTTT
CASSGVNKKLFF
>TRBD2|.|TRBJ2-5|TRBV12-3/TRBV12-4
TGTGCCAGCAGTCACCCGGGACTAGCGGGGGAAGAGACCCAGTACTTC
CASSHPGLAGEETQYF
>TRBD2|.|TRBJ2-5|TRBV7-2
TGTGCCAGCAGCTTAGATGGGACTAGCAAGGAGACCCAGTACTTC
CASSLDGTSKETQYF
>.|.|TRBJ2-7|TRBV2
TGTGCCAGCAGTGGAGAGGACAGCCCGCCGGGGGCCGAGCAGTACTTC
CASSGEDSPPGAEQYF
>TRBD2|many|TRBJ2-7|TRBV7-9
TGTGCCAGCAGATTAACTAGCGCGAACGAGCAGTACTTC
CASRLTSANEQYF
>.|many|TRBJ1-2|TRBV7-9
TGTGCCAGCAGCTTAGCCCGTGCAGGGAATGGCTACACCTTC
CASSLARAGNGYTF
>.|many|TRBJ2-7|TRBV20-1
TGCAGTGCTAGAGATGGACGGAAGCAGTACTTC
CSARDGRKQYF
>TRBD1|many|TRBJ2-5|TRBV11-3
TGTGCCAGCAGCCTGGGACAGACAGAACAAGAGACCCAGTACTTC
CASSLGQTEQETQYF
>TRBD1|many|TRBJ1-6|TRBV10-3
TGTGCCAGCAGTGAGGTTGACAGGGGGCTTTCACCCCTCCACTTT
CASSEVDRGLSPLHF
>TRBD2|.|TRBJ2-5|TRBV19
TGTGCCAGTAGTGTTGGGGAGGGCGGGAAGACCCAGTACTTC
CASSVGEGGKTQYF
>.|few|TRBJ2-5|TRBV12-3/TRBV12-4
TGTGCCAGCAAAAACCGTAACCCCAAGGAGACCCAGTACTTC
CASKNRNPKETQYF
>TRBD1|many|TRBJ1-2|TRBV24-1
TGTGCCACCAGTGATTCCGGGACAGGGATGGTCTATGGCTACACCTTC
CATSDSGTGMVYGYTF
>.|few|TRBJ2-7|TRBV4-2
TGTGCCAGCAGCCAAGTAGTCAGGGCTACGAATTCCTACGAGCAGTACTTC
CASSQVVRATNSYEQYF
>.|.|TRBJ1-4|TRBV15
TGTGCCACCAGCAGAGAGGGATCCTCAAAACTGTCTTTT
CATSREGSSKLSF
>TRBD1|.|TRBJ2-6|TRBV29-1
TGCAGCGTGGACAGGGCGCGGACTGAAGCTTTC
CSVDRARTEAF
>TRBD1|many|TRBJ2-7|TRBV7-2
TGTGCCAGCAGCTACGCCGGGACAGGGACTTACGAGCAGTACTTC
CASSYAGTGTYEQYF
>.|.|TRBJ2-5|TRBV9
TGTGCCAGCAGCCCAACAGGCGGGTGGAGCGGGTACCAAGAGACCCAGTACTTC
CASSPTGGWSGYQETQYF
>TRBD2|many|TRBJ2-1|TRBV7-9
TGTGCCAGCAGCAATAGAACTAGCGCCAATGAGCAATTCTTC
CASSNRTSANEQFF
>.|many|TRBJ1-1|TRBV24-1
TGTGCCACCGAAAAAGGGGGGGCGGATACTGAAGCTTTCTTT
CATEKGGADTEAFF
>TRBD1|many|TRBJ1-1|TRBV29-1
TGCAGCGTTGTAAGGACAGGGGCAAACACTGAAGCTTTCTTT
CSVVRTGANTEAFF
>.|.|TRBJ2-7|TRBV10-3
TGTGCCATCAGCCCGCCCGGTGGAAGGTGGGGGCAGTACTTC
CAISPPGGRWGQYF
>.|many|TRBJ2-5|TRBV5-1
TGCGCCAGCAGCTTTTTACGGAACCAAGAGACCCAGTACTTC
CASSFLRNQETQYF
>TRBD2|few|TRBJ2-7|TRBV5-5
TGTGCCAGCAGCTTATTTAGCGGGGAGACCTACGAGCAGTACTTC
CASSLFSGETYEQYF
>TRBD1|.|TRBJ2-6|TRBV5-1
TGCGCCAGCAGCCAAGAACAGGGGAGCTCTGGGGCCAACATCCTGACTTTC
CASSQEQGSSGANILTF
>.|few|TRBJ1-1|TRBV6-1
TGTGCCAGCGGTTTCCTAGACACTGAAGCTTTCTTT
CASGFLDTEAFF
>.|.|TRBJ2-7|TRBV4-3
TGCGCCAGCAGCCAAGATCAACAGGGAAGGTACGAGCAGTACTTC
CASSQDQQGRYEQYF
>.|.|TRBJ1-5|TRBV12-3/TRBV12-4
TGTGCCAGTCGAAGGGGCGGCAGTTCGGGCGAGCATTTT
CASRRGGSSGEHF
>.|many|TRBJ1-3|TRBV6-5
TGTGCCAGCAGTTACTCCTCGACATCCTCTGGAAACACCATATATTTT
CASSYSSTSSGNTIYF
>.|many|TRBJ1-2|TRBV5-1
TGCGCCAGCAGCGAACCGGGAGGCTATGGCTACACCTTC
CASSEPGGYGYTF
>.|.|TRBJ2-2|TRBV11-2
TGTGCCAGCAATCGGGGCTTGAGCACCGGGGAGCTGTTTTTT
CASNRGLSTGELFF
>.|many|TRBJ1-1|TRBV11-1
TGTGCCAGCAGCCAGCGGGGCCCTGAAGCTTTCTTT
CASSQRGPEAFF
>.|many|TRBJ2-5|TRBV7-9
TGTGCCAGCAGCTCCCCTTCCGGTGGGGGAGAGACCCAGTACTTC
CASSSPSGGGETQYF